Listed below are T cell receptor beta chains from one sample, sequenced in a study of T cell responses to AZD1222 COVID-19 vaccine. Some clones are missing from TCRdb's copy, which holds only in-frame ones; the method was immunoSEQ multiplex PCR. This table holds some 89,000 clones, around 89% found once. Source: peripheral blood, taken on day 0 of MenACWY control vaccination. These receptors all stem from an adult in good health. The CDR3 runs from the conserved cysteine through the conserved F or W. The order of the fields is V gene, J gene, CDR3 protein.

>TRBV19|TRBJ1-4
CASSSTEATNEKLFF
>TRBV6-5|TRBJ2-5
CASSYVGAGEETQYF
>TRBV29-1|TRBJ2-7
CSVEDPRREQYF
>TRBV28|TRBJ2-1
CASRLGQGNNNEQFF
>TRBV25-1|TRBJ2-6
CASSGPGQGPSGANVLTF
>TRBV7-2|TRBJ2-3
CASSWRGEDTQYF
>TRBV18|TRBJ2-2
CASSPGQAATGELFF
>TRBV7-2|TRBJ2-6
CASSPTAGAGANVLTF
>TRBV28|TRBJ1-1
CASSLPDTEAFF
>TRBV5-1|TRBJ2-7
CASRGKGEYEQYF
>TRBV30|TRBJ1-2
CAWRGDGYGYTF
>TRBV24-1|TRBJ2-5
CATSDLTGAEETQYF
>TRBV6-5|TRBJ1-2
CASSYRDGGRNGYTF
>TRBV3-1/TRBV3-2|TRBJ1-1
CASSKTSKNTEAFF
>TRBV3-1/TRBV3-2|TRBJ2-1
CASSRRTYAAFSSYNEQFF
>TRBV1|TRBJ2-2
CTSSRRLAGTRGTGELFF
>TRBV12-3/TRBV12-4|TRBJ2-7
CASSLLANEQYF
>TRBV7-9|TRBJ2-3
CASSNTGSTTDTQYF
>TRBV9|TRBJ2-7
CASSVEGRAHEQYF
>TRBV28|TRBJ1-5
CASSWWGNQPQHF
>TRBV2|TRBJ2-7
CASGFREGSGTYEQYF
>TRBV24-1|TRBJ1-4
CATSPGDNNEKLFF
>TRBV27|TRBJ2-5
CASSGRDQETQYF
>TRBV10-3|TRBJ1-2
CAISDGLLGYTF
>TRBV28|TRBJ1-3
CASSLNGGSGNTIYF
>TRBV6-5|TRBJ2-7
CASSYSSTGMGEQYF
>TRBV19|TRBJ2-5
CASSIGTAKGQETQYF
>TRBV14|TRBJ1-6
CASSQDLASPLHF
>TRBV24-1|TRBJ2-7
CATSDPGTSGMREQYF